This is a list of T cell receptor beta chains from one sample in a study of cytomegalovirus exposure and HLA in healthy donors. The table came from immunoSEQ multiplex PCR; TCRdb's copy has only in-frame clones and leaves some out. Of about 110,000 clones listed, more than 70% were seen once; the top ten hold more than 2%. Sequencing was performed on PBMCs. The receptors stem from a woman between 18 and 30 years old in good health and CMV-seronegative. Each CDR3 is given without its conserved first and last residue. The D gene is left open where the match is weak.

j_call v_call d_call cdr3_aa
TRBJ2-4 TRBV6-6 . ASSYGEQGGFIQY
TRBJ1-6 TRBV2 TRBD1 ASSGQGDSPLH
TRBJ2-1 TRBV7-8 TRBD2 ASSYWGGSYNEQF
TRBJ2-7 TRBV19 TRBD1 ASSTRPTGNYEQY
TRBJ2-3 TRBV5-1 TRBD1 ASSLNLGQGNTDTQY
TRBJ2-3 TRBV28 TRBD2 ATSGRWYGLTDTQY
TRBJ2-7 TRBV28 . ASTPTPTTDRPIFSYEQY
TRBJ2-1 TRBV28 . ASRFRLVHEQF
TRBJ1-1 TRBV27 TRBD1 ASSQLGQEAF
TRBJ1-3 TRBV6-5 TRBD1 ASSSGQGGNTIY
TRBJ2-2 TRBV7-9 . ASSLYYGSGELF
TRBJ2-7 TRBV27 TRBD2 ASSPTSGRNEQY
TRBJ1-3 TRBV18 . ASSPAGSGNTIY
TRBJ2-5 TRBV6-5 TRBD2 ASSPLAGRGETQY
TRBJ1-5 TRBV27 . ASRPDTSNQPQH